A single sample is the source of the 31 T cell receptor beta chains below, sequenced in a study of blood T cell repertoires in COVID-19. Sequencing was performed with immunoSEQ multiplex PCR; in TCRdb, only in-frame clones are kept and a portion is missing. The sample lists roughly 230,000 clones; 80% to 85% were seen once. Sequenced: peripheral blood. These receptors were taken from a man aged 45 to 65 with active or convalescent COVID-19.

The chain recombines TRBV4-2 with TRBJ2-1; TRBD2 matches 12 bases. Germline loops: CDR1 LGHNA, CDR2 YNFKEQ. The J segment lost 0 bases and the V segment lost 4 bases, leaving 13 bases of the junction unmatched. CDR3 length: 20 residues. The CDR3 is CASSRELPTSGGVSYNEQFF. The CDR3 bases are TGTGCCAGCAGCCGCGAACTGCCGACTAGCGGGGGCGTCTCCTACAATGAGCAGTTCTTC.

The chain recombines TRBV11-2 with TRBJ1-5; possible D gene TRBD1, 6 bases. The CDR3 extends over 14 amino acids. The germline gives CDR1 SGHAT, CDR2 FQNNGV. V was shortened by 1 base and J by 4 bases, with 8 bases between the two germline ends. CDR3 sequence: CASSLGTANQPQHF. CDR3 coding DNA: TGTGCCAGCAGCTTAGGGACAGCTAATCAGCCCCAGCATTTT. Full variable domain (outside the CDR3, taken from reference TRBV11-2 and TRBJ1-5): EAGVAQSPRYKIIEKRQSVAFWCNPISGHATLYWYQQILGQGPKLLIQFQNNGVVDDSQLPKDRFSAERLKGVDSTLKIQPAKLEDSAVYLCASSLGTANQPQHFGDGTRLSIL.

The chain combines TRBV2 with TRBJ2-5; D not certain. CDR1 SNHLY and CDR2 FYNNEI come from the germline V gene. Trimming cost V 6 bases and J 11 bases, with 4 bases left between them. The CDR3 extends over 8 amino acids. Written as DNA, the CDR3 is TGTGCCAGCAGCCCTCAGTACTTC. The encoded protein is CASSPQYF.

V gene TRBV4-2 combines with J gene TRBJ2-1; 7 bases map to TRBD2. The CDR3 covers 17 residues. Germline V lookup: CDR1 LGHNA, CDR2 YNFKEQ. V was clipped by 0 bases and J by 5 bases; unmatched bases: 10. The CDR3 DNA sequence: TGTGCCAGCAGCCAAGATGACGGGAGGACGGACGACAATGAGCAGTTCTTC. It yields the protein CASSQDDGRTDDNEQFF.

The chain links TRBV4-2 to TRBJ1-3; tentative D call: TRBD1 (5 bases). The CDR3 length is 16 residues. V was trimmed by 0 bases and J by 2 bases, leaving 11 bases between them. Germline V lookup: CDR1 LGHNA, CDR2 YNFKEQ. Here the CDR3 reads CASSQEWQGPGNTIYF. Here the CDR3 DNA reads TGTGCCAGCAGCCAAGAGTGGCAGGGCCCTGGAAACACCATATATTTT.

J is TRBJ1-4 and V is TRBV2; 11 nucleotides align to TRBD1. The length of the CDR3 is 15 residues. CDR1 is SNHLY and CDR2 is FYNNEI in the germline V gene. With 6 bases clipped from V and 5 bases from J, the junction kept 5 bases outside the gene matches. In DNA, the CDR3 is TGTGCCAGCAGGACCGGGACAGGGGGAAATGAAAAACTGTTTTTT. Translation gives CASRTGTGGNEKLFF.

V gene TRBV12-3 or TRBV12-4 combines with J gene TRBJ1-2; D perhaps matches TRBD1 (6 bases). The CDR3 runs to 13 residues. V was clipped by 3 bases and J by 4 bases, with 9 bases between them. CDR3 coding DNA: TGTGCCAGCAGTTTGACAGGCCGCTATGGCTACACCTTC. This codes for CASSLTGRYGYTF.

A single count supports this clone. The chain has TRBV24-1 and TRBJ2-1; TRBD2 matches 12 bases. This CDR3 is 15 amino acids long. The germline V gene has CDR1 KGHDR and CDR2 SFDVKD. The V gene end was trimmed by 3 bases and the J gene end by 12 bases; junction bases not matched to a gene: 8. The CDR3 is CATSDPLAGGPRQFF. The CDR3 DNA reads as TGTGCCACCAGTGATCCCCTAGCGGGGGGGCCTCGGCAGTTCTTC.

The chain employs TRBV18 and TRBJ1-1, with TRBD1 matching over 8 bases. The CDR3 contains 16 residues. Germline V gene lookup returns CDR1 KGHSH and CDR2 LQKENI. Unmatched junction bases numbered 5, after V lost 2 bases and J lost 0 bases. The CDR3 coding sequence is TGTGCCAGCTCACCAATGACAGGGGAATTGAACACTGAAGCTTTCTTT. As protein: CASSPMTGELNTEAFF.

The rearrangement joins TRBV5-4 to TRBJ2-7; TRBD1 matches at 7 bases. V trimming: 2 bases; J trimming: 6 bases; junction bases outside the gene matches: 8. In germline, CDR1 is SGHNT, CDR2 YYREEE (reference sequence). The CDR3 covers 14 residues. The CDR3 reads CASSFDRVSGEQYF. DNA of the CDR3: TGTGCCAGCAGCTTCGACAGGGTATCGGGCGAGCAGTACTTC.

The chain is built from TRBV5-1 and TRBJ1-1; D is uncertain. The V and J ends lost 0 bases and 4 bases respectively, with 7 bases between them. The germline V gene encodes CDR1 SGHRS and CDR2 YFSETQ. This CDR3 has 13 residues. CDR3 nucleotide sequence: TGCGCCAGCAGCTTGGGGCGGGGCACTGAAGCTTTCTTT. It yields the protein CASSLGRGTEAFF.

This sequence joins TRBV18 and TRBJ1-2; D is possibly TRBD1 (6 bases). The germline gives CDR1 KGHSH, CDR2 LQKENI. The CDR3 is 13 amino acids. V gave up 4 bases and J gave up 4 bases, with 10 bases separating them. The CDR3: CASSLRTVYGYTF. In DNA form, the CDR3 reads TGTGCCAGCTCACTTCGGACAGTCTATGGCTACACCTTC.

Here the CDR3 DNA reads TGTGCCAGCTCACTACAGGGTTGGAACACTGAAGCTTTCTTT. As protein: CASSLQGWNTEAFF. J is TRBJ1-1 and V is TRBV18; D possibly corresponds to TRBD1 (6 bases). Trimming took 4 bases from V and 1 from J, leaving 10 bases between them. The CDR3 runs 14 residues. CDR1 is KGHSH, CDR2 LQKENI, per germline.

The chain carries TRBV12-3 or TRBV12-4 and TRBJ1-1; D is possibly TRBD1 (5 bases). This CDR3 is built from 12 residues. Deletions cut 3 bases from V and 11 bases from J, with 13 bases between. CDR3 residues: CASSFVGPSAFF. DNA for the CDR3: TGTGCCAGCAGTTTTGTGGGGCCGAGTGCTTTCTTT.

The J gene is TRBJ2-1, the V gene TRBV3-1 (or the pseudogene TRBV3-2); unclear D gene. The CDR3 extends over 16 amino acids. Trimming removed 0 bases from V and 6 bases from J, with 15 bases in between. Looked up from germline, CDR1 is LGHDT and CDR2 is YNNKEL (reference sequence). The CDR3 spells CASSQENEAPANEQFF. CDR3 in DNA: TGTGCCAGCAGCCAAGAGAATGAGGCACCAGCCAATGAGCAGTTCTTC.

The V and J genes are TRBV7-9 and TRBJ1-4; D is undetermined. The germline V and J ends were trimmed by 3 bases and 0 bases, with 8 bases remaining between them. The CDR3 sequence is 15 residues long. Per germline, CDR1 SEHNR and CDR2 FQNEAQ (reference sequence). The CDR3 spells CASSFGVPTNEKLFF. The CDR3 bases are TGTGCCAGCAGCTTCGGAGTTCCAACTAATGAAAAACTGTTTTTT.

The chain links TRBV10-3 to TRBJ2-3; 8 nucleotides line up with TRBD2. The CDR3 consists of 14 residues. V gave up 7 bases and J gave up 2 bases; unmatched junction bases: 5. CDR1 is ENHRY and CDR2 is SYGVKD in the germline V gene. The CDR3 spells CAITLSGATDTQYF. The CDR3 DNA reads as TGTGCCATCACCCTTAGCGGGGCCACAGATACGCAGTATTTT.

This clone occurred once. The rearrangement uses TRBV10-3 and TRBJ1-5; the D gene is possibly TRBD1 (6 bases). CDR1 and CDR2 (germline): ENHRY, SYGVKD. The CDR3 loop spans 13 amino acids. Trimming left V 8 bases short and J 3 bases short, with 11 bases between. Here the CDR3 reads CAIGGQDNQPQHF. The CDR3 bases are TGTGCCATCGGGGGACAAGACAATCAGCCCCAGCATTTT.

The chain joins TRBV19 to TRBJ2-2; 8 nucleotides align to TRBD2. V was pared by 0 bases and J by 6 bases, with 6 bases of the junction left unmatched. Germline V gene sequence: CDR1 LNHDA, CDR2 SQIVND (reference sequence). The CDR3 is 16 residues long. CDR3 coding DNA: TGTGCCAGTAGTATAGAACGGGGGGGCCTCGCCGGGGAGCTGTTTTTT. Its translation: CASSIERGGLAGELFF.

This clone appeared a single time. The chain combines TRBV25-1 with TRBJ2-5; TRBD2 is a possible D gene (6 bases). The CDR3 is 14 residues long. In germline, CDR1 is MGHDK, CDR2 SYGVNS. V dropped 2 bases and J dropped 5 bases, with 12 bases sitting between them. The CDR3 loop is CASSEPGGAETQYF. The CDR3 nucleotides read TGTGCCAGCAGTGAACCTGGCGGGGCGGAGACCCAGTACTTC. Drawing the rest from reference TRBV25-1 and TRBJ2-5, the complete variable domain is EADIYQTPRYLVIGTGKKITLECSQTMGHDKMYWYQQDPGMELHLIHYSYGVNSTEKGDLSSESTVSRIRTEHFPLTLESARPSHTSQYLCASSEPGGAETQYFGPGTRLLVL.

In its sample, this clone was seen a few times. The chain recombines TRBV19 with TRBJ1-2, with D possibly being TRBD1 (5 bases). V was shortened by 8 bases and J by 4 bases, with 14 bases between the two germline ends. The CDR3 loop spans 13 amino acids. The germline gives CDR1 LNHDA, CDR2 SQIVND (reference sequence). CDR3 protein: CASRGTGVYGYTF. As DNA, the CDR3 is TGTGCCAGTCGTGGGACGGGGGTCTATGGCTACACCTTC.

The chain carries TRBV6-1 and TRBJ1-1, with D possibly matching TRBD1 (6 bases). V lost 2 bases to trimming and J lost 5 bases, with 9 bases between them. Germline-derived CDR1 and CDR2 are MNHNS and SASEGT. This CDR3 is built from 13 residues. The CDR3, as DNA: TGTGCCAGCAGTGAATACAGGGCGACTGAAGCTTTCTTT. The encoded protein is CASSEYRATEAFF.

This chain uses TRBV9 with TRBJ1-5; a weak D match, TRBD1 (6 bases). The CDR3 extends over 13 amino acids. V gave up 3 bases and J gave up 6 bases, with 10 bases separating them. Germline CDR1 is SGDLS and CDR2 is YYNGEE. The CDR3 DNA follows: TGTGCCAGCAGCGGGGGGGGCAGTCAGCCCCAGCATTTT. It yields the protein CASSGGGSQPQHF. The variable domain in full, with the rest retrieved from reference TRBV9 and TRBJ1-5, is DSGVTQTPKHLITATGQRVTLRCSPRSGDLSVYWYQQSLDQGLQFLIQYYNGEERAKGNILERFSAQQFPDLHSELNLSSLELGDSALYFCASSGGGSQPQHFGDGTRLSIL.

The CDR3 DNA sequence: TGTGCCAGCAGGTCCCCAGGGGGGAACACTGAAGCTTTCTTT. This codes for CASRSPGGNTEAFF. The J gene is TRBJ1-1, the V gene TRBV28; 7 bases fit TRBD1. Trimming at V came to 6 bases and at J to 1 base, leaving 5 bases not matched to a gene. CDR3 size: 14 residues. Per the germline V gene, CDR1 is MDHEN and CDR2 is SYDVKM.

In this sample, this clone turned up a few times. The chain carries TRBV7-9 and TRBJ2-1, with D uncertain. V was shortened by 2 bases and J by 6 bases, with 8 bases between the two germline ends. The length of the CDR3 is 13 residues. Germline V gives CDR1 SEHNR, CDR2 FQNEAQ (reference sequence). The CDR3 nucleotides are TGTGCCAGCAGCTTATATAGGAGCAATGAGCAGTTCTTC. This translates into CASSLYRSNEQFF.

The rearrangement links TRBV7-3 to TRBJ2-5; 7 nucleotides line up with TRBD2. The CDR3 has 14 residues. The V gene end was trimmed by 5 bases and the J gene end by 5 bases; junction bases not matched to a gene: 8. CDR1 SGHTA and CDR2 FQGTGA come from the germline V gene. CDR3 nucleotides: TGTGCCAGCAGCCCAAAGCGGGGACTGGAGACCCAGTACTTC. Residues: CASSPKRGLETQYF. The full variable domain, completed using reference TRBV7-3 and TRBJ2-5, is GAGVSQTPSNKVTEKGKYVELRCDPISGHTALYWYRQSLGQGPEFLIYFQGTGAADDSGLPNDRFFAVRPEGSVSTLKIQRTERGDSAVYLCASSPKRGLETQYFGPGTRLLVL.

This chain joins TRBV4-3 and TRBJ1-6; 9 bases agree with TRBD1. The trim removed 4 bases at V and 9 bases at J, leaving 4 bases unmatched. Germline V gene data show CDR1 as LGHNA and CDR2 as YSLEER. The CDR3 contains 14 residues. The CDR3 nucleotides are TGCGCCAGCAGCCCCGGGACAGGGAGTTCACCCCTCCACTTT. Its protein product is CASSPGTGSSPLHF.

The chain is built from TRBV7-3 and TRBJ1-2, with 7 positions matching TRBD1. This CDR3 contains 15 residues. With 4 bases clipped from V and 7 bases from J, the junction kept 12 bases outside the gene matches. CDR1 is SGHTA and CDR2 is FQGTGA in the germline V gene. The CDR3 nucleotides are TGTGCCAGCAGCTCGGGACAGCCTCCACCGGGTGGCTACACCTTC. The encoded protein is CASSSGQPPPGGYTF.

The chain is built from TRBV4-3 and TRBJ1-2; D is ambiguous. Germline values: CDR1 LGHNA, CDR2 YSLEER. The CDR3 sequence is 13 residues long. The V and J ends lost 1 base and 5 bases respectively, with 8 bases between them. The CDR3 loop reads CASSQVREYGYTF. CDR3 bases: TGCGCCAGCAGCCAAGTTCGGGAGTATGGCTACACCTTC.

The chain is built from TRBV7-6 and TRBJ1-5; TRBD1 is a possible D gene (6 bases). V dropped 2 bases and J dropped 5 bases, with 13 bases sitting between them. The CDR3 contains 15 residues. Germline CDR1 reads SGHVS; CDR2 reads FNYEAQ. The CDR3 loop is CASSLLQGQDQPQHF. The CDR3 region has the DNA TGTGCCAGCAGCTTACTGCAGGGACAAGATCAGCCCCAGCATTTT.

The rearrangement joins TRBV5-1 to TRBJ1-3, with 8 bases aligning to TRBD1. The CDR3 has 14 residues. The V segment lost 4 bases and the J segment 4 bases; nucleotides outside the gene matches: 4. Germline lookup yields CDR1 SGHRS and CDR2 YFSETQ. The CDR3 loop is CASSEGDRGNTIYF. CDR3 bases: TGCGCCAGCAGCGAAGGGGACAGGGGAAACACCATATATTTT.